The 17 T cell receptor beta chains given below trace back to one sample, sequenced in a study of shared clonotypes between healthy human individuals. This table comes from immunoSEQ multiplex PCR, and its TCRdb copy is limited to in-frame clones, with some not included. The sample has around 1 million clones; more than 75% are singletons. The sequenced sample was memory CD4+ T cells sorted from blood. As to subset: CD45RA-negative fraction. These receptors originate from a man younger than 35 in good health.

The CDR3 DNA reads TGTGCCAGCAGGTCGGGGCGGGAAGGCTACACCTTC. This encodes CASRSGREGYTF. The V and J genes are TRBV6-5 and TRBJ1-2, with D maybe TRBD1 (5 bases). Trimming cost V 6 bases and J 8 bases, with 13 bases left between them. The CDR3 is 12 amino acids. CDR1 is MNHEY and CDR2 is SVGAGI in the germline V gene.

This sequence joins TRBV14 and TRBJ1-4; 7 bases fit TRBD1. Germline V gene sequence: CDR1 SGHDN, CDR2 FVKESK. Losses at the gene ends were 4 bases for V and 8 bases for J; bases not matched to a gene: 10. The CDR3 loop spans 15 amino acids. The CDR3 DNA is TGTGCCAGCAGCCCTCGGGACAGTAGAAGAGAAAAACTGTTTTTT. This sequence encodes CASSPRDSRREKLFF.

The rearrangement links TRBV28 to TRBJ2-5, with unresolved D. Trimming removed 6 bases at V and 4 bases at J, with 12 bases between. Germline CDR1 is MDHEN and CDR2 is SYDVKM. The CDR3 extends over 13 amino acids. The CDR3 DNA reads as TGTGCCAGCAGGAGAGACAAGGGAGAGACCCAGTACTTC. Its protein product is CASRRDKGETQYF.

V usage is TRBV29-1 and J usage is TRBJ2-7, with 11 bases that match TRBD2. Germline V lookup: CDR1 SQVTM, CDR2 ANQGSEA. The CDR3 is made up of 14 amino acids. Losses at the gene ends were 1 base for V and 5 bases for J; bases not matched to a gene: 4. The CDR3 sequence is CSVEVAGGTDEQYF. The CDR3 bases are TGCAGCGTTGAAGTAGCGGGAGGGACGGACGAGCAGTACTTC.

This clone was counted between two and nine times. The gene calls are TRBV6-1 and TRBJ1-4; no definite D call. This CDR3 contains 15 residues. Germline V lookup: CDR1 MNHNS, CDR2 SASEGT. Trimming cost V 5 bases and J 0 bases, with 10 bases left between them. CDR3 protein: CASSSGGATNEKLFF. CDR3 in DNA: TGTGCCAGCAGTTCGGGTGGCGCAACTAATGAAAAACTGTTTTTT.

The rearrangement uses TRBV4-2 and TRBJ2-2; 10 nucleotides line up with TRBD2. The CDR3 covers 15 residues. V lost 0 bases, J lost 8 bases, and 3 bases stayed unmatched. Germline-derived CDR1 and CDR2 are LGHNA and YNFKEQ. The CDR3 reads CASSQDTSGVGELFF. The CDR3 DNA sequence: TGTGCCAGCAGCCAAGATACTAGCGGGGTAGGGGAGCTGTTTTTT.

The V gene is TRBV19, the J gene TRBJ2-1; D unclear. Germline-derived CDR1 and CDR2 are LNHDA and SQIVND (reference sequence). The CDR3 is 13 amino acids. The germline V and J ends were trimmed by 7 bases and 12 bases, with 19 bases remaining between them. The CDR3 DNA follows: TGTGCCAGTAACCCCTCCGATCGCCTACCGCAGTTCTTC. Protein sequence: CASNPSDRLPQFF.

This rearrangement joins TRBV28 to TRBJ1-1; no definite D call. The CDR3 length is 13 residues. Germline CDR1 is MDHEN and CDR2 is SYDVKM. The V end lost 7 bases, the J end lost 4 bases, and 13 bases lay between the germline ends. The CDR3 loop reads CASTRTPFTEAFF. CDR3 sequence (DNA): TGTGCCAGCACCCGGACCCCTTTCACTGAAGCTTTCTTT.

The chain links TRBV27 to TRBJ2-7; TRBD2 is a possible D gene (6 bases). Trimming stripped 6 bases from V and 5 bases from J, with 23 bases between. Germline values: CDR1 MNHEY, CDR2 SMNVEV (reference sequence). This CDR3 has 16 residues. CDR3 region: CASSTRRSGLKDEQYF. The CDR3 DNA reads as TGTGCCAGCAGCACACGCCGGAGCGGGTTAAAAGACGAGCAGTACTTC.

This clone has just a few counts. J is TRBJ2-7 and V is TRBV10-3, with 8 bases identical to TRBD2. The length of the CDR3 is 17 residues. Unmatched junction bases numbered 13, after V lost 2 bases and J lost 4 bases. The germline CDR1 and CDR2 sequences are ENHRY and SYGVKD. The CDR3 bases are TGTGCCATCAGTGAGGGATTCGTACTAGCGGATTCGTACGAGCAGTACTTC. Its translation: CAISEGFVLADSYEQYF.

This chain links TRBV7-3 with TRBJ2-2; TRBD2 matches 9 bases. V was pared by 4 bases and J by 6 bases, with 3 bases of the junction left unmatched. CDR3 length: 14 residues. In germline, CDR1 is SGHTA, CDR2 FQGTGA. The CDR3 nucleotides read TGTGCCAGCAGCTCAGTAGCGGGGGCCGGGGAGCTGTTTTTT. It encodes CASSSVAGAGELFF.

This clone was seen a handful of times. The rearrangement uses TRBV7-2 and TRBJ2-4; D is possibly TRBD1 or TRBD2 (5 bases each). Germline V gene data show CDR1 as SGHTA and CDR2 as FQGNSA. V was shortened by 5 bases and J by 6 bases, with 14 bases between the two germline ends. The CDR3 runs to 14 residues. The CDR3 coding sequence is TGTGCCAGCAGCCACCAGTGGGGGTTAAACATTCAGTACTTC. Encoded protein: CASSHQWGLNIQYF. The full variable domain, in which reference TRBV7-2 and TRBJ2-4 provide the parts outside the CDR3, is GAGVSQSPSNKVTEKGKDVELRCDPISGHTALYWYRQSLGQGLEFLIYFQGNSAPDKSGLPSDRFSAERTGGSVSTLTIQRTQQEDSAVYLCASSHQWGLNIQYFGAGTRLSVL.

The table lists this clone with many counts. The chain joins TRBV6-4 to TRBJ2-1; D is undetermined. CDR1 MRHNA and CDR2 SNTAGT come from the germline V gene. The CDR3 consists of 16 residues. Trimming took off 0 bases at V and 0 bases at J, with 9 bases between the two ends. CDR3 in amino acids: CASSDSSPSSYNEQFF. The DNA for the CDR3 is TGTGCCAGCAGTGACTCGAGCCCTAGCTCCTACAATGAGCAGTTCTTC.

CDR3 loop: CASSRGQGGQPQHF. Here the CDR3 DNA reads TGTGCCAGCAGCCGAGGACAGGGCGGTCAGCCCCAGCATTTT. The V and J genes are TRBV7-2 and TRBJ1-5; the match to TRBD1 covers 8 bases. V was clipped by 5 bases and J by 6 bases; unmatched bases: 6. The CDR3 is 14 residues long. The germline CDR1 and CDR2 sequences are SGHTA and FQGNSA. The full variable domain, in which reference TRBV7-2 and TRBJ1-5 provide the parts outside the CDR3, is GAGVSQSPSNKVTEKGKDVELRCDPISGHTALYWYRQSLGQGLEFLIYFQGNSAPDKSGLPSDRFSAERTGGSVSTLTIQRTQQEDSAVYLCASSRGQGGQPQHFGDGTRLSIL.

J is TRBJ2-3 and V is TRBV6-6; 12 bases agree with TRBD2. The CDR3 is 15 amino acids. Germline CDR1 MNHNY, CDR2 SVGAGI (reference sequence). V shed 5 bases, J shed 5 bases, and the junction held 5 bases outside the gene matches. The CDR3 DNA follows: TGTGCCAGCAGTCCGACTAGCGGGGGAAAAGATACGCAGTATTTT. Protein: CASSPTSGGKDTQYF.

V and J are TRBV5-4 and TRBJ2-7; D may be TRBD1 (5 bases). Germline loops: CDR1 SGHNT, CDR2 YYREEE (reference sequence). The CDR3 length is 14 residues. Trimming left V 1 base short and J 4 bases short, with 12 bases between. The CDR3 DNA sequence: TGTGCCAGCAGCTTGCAGGGAAGAGCTTACGAGCAGTACTTC. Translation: CASSLQGRAYEQYF.

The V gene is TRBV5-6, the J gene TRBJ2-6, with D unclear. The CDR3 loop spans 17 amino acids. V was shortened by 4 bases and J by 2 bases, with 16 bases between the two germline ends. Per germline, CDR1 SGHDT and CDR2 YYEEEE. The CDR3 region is CASSGPSYLAGANVLTF. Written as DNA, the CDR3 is TGTGCCAGCAGCGGACCGAGCTATTTGGCTGGGGCCAACGTCCTGACTTTC. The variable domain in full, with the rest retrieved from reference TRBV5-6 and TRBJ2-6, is DAGVTQSPTHLIKTRGQQVTLRCSPKSGHDTVSWYQQALGQGPQFIFQYYEEEERQRGNFPDRFSGHQFPNYSSELNVNALLLGDSALYLCASSGPSYLAGANVLTFGAGSRLTVL.